This is a list of T cell receptor beta chains from one sample in a study of blood T cell repertoires in COVID-19. Here immunoSEQ multiplex PCR was the method, and the copy in TCRdb shows in-frame clones only, minus some. The table shows some 93,000 clones, with 70% to 90% occurring only once. What was sequenced was peripheral blood. The receptors here all came from a man aged 55-75 years with acute or convalescent COVID-19. CDR3s include the opening cysteine and the closing phenylalanine or tryptophan. D genes are given only for firm matches. Size tells how often a clone was seen (once, few, many) or the class of an expanded clone, and some rows leave it out.

. | TRBJ1-1 | . | TRBV11-2 | TGTGCCAGCAGCTTAAGGGGCCTCGTAAACACTGAAGCTTTCTTT | CASSLRGLVNTEAFF
. | TRBJ2-2 | . | TRBV4-1 | TGCGCCAGCAGCCATACCTCTGTGCGGTTCACCGGGGAGCTGTTTTTT | CASSHTSVRFTGELFF
TRBD1 | TRBJ1-2 | . | TRBV30 | TGTGCCAGCCAAGATACAGGGGGCAGGGGCTACACCTTC | CASQDTGGRGYTF
. | TRBJ2-1 | . | TRBV12-3/TRBV12-4 | TGTGCCAGCAGCCGTGGGCTGGCAATCGAGCAGTTCTTC | CASSRGLAIEQFF
TRBD1 | TRBJ2-1 | . | TRBV11-2 | TGTGCCAGCAGTTTTCTTCCGGGACAGGGGACGAATGAGCAGTTCTTC | CASSFLPGQGTNEQFF
. | TRBJ2-1 | . | TRBV25-1 | TGTGCCAGCACAACGGGAGTAATAGATGAGCAGTTCTTC | CASTTGVIDEQFF
. | TRBJ1-2 | once | TRBV27 | TGTGCCAGCAGATCCAGGGGAACTAACTATGGCTACACCTTC | CASRSRGTNYGYTF
TRBD1 | TRBJ1-2 | . | TRBV30 | TGTGCCTGGAGTGAGGGACAGGGGGGCTACACCTTC | CAWSEGQGGYTF
. | TRBJ1-4 | . | TRBV19 | TGTGCCAGTAAGGACGGAGGACGGGAAAAACTGTTTTTT | CASKDGGREKLFF
TRBD1 | TRBJ2-1 | . | TRBV5-1 | TGCGCCAGCAGCTTGGGCGGGACAGGGGGCTACAATGAGCAGTTCTTC | CASSLGGTGGYNEQFF
TRBD1 | TRBJ2-1 | . | TRBV2 | TGTGCCAGCATGGGACAGGGCCCCTCCTACAATGAGCAGTTCTTC | CASMGQGPSYNEQFF
. | TRBJ2-1 | . | TRBV11-2 | TGTGCCAGCAGCGGTCTAAAAAGACTTATCAATGAGCAGTTCTTC | CASSGLKRLINEQFF
. | TRBJ1-2 | few | TRBV2 | TGTGCCAGCAGGAGGGGGTGGGATGGCTACACCTTC | CASRRGWDGYTF
. | TRBJ1-6 | . | TRBV27 | TGTGCCAGCAGTAACAACAGGTTTCTTTCCAATTCACCCCTCCACTTT | CASSNNRFLSNSPLHF
. | TRBJ1-4 | . | TRBV12-3/TRBV12-4 | TGTGCCAGCAGCAGGACAGAAAAACTGTTTTTT | CASSRTEKLFF
TRBD1 | TRBJ1-5 | . | TRBV6-5 | TGTGCCAGCAGTTCGACAGGGATAATGAGTCAGCCCCAGCATTTT | CASSSTGIMSQPQHF
. | TRBJ1-2 | . | TRBV3-1/TRBV3-2 | TGTGCCAGCAGCCCCACCCGCGGAACAAACTATGGCTACACCTTC | CASSPTRGTNYGYTF